The clone carrying this TCR beta chain was observed once. The record originates from a study of blood T cell repertoires in COVID-19. About the research overall: PBMCs, B-cell-depleted T cells, or T cells were the source of the cDNA or gDNA that made up the material.

All enrollees were about 18 to 95 years old and from around 25 US areas. Researchers sorted participants into cohorts using their self-reported clinical history. The study counted Cohort 3 donors as recovered given two negative PCRs, clearance, or symptom resolution. The table came from immunoSEQ multiplex PCR; TCRdb's copy has only in-frame clones and leaves some out. This table has about 380,000 clones, roughly 91% appearing once. V dropped 3 bases and J dropped 1 base, with 9 bases sitting between them. The CDR3 spans 13 residues. The V gene's germline CDR1 is SQVTM and CDR2 ANQGSEA. Sequenced: PBMCs or T cells enriched from blood (not recorded which). V gene TRBV29-1 combines with J gene TRBJ1-1; D gene uncertain. This receptor was obtained from a woman between 18 and 30 years old who had recovered from COVID-19. The CDR3 DNA follows: TGCAGCGTTGAGGGCCCAGAGAACACTGAAGCTTTCTTT. Its translation is CSVEGPENTEAFF.